The 7 T cell receptor beta chains in this list originate from one sample, sequenced in a study of shared clonotypes between healthy human individuals. Here immunoSEQ multiplex PCR was the method, and the copy in TCRdb shows in-frame clones only, minus some. The table records 950,000 to 1,100,000 clones, around 78% of them present only once. Sequenced material: memory CD4+ T cells from PBMCs. Subset specified: CD45RA-negative fraction. The receptors come from a young man in good health. Some clones in this sample may be carry-over from other donors' samples.

The chain couples TRBV4-3 to TRBJ2-2; D ambiguous. Trimming took 3 bases from V and 7 from J, leaving 18 bases between them. This CDR3 contains 16 residues. CDR1 LGHNA and CDR2 YSLEER come from the germline V gene. The CDR3 region is CASSQRILWGDGELFF. The CDR3 bases are TGCGCCAGCAGCCAGAGAATTCTCTGGGGTGACGGGGAGCTGTTTTTT.

Remarks on this clone: It is likely a read error: a sequence one base away is far more abundant. The chain has TRBV30 and TRBJ2-1; no clear D gene. The CDR3 runs to 12 residues. The V gene's germline CDR1 is GTSNPN and CDR2 SVGIG (reference sequence). Written as DNA, the CDR3 is TGCGCCTGGAGTGACACGGGCCCTGAGCAGTTCTTC. The encoded protein is CAWSDTGPEQFF.

J is TRBJ1-5 and V is TRBV27; D remains unclear. V was clipped by 4 bases and J by 0 bases, with 13 bases between them. CDR1 and CDR2 (germline): MNHEY, SMNVEV (reference sequence). The CDR3 is 16 amino acids. CDR3 in amino acids: CASSSIPWGSNQPQHF. The CDR3, as DNA: TGTGCCAGCAGTTCAATCCCCTGGGGTAGCAATCAGCCCCAGCATTTT.

V and J are TRBV2 and TRBJ2-7; D gene ambiguous. Germline V gene data show CDR1 as SNHLY and CDR2 as FYNNEI. This CDR3 is built from 14 residues. V was shortened by 2 bases and J by 3 bases, with 11 bases between the two germline ends. The CDR3 nucleotides are TGTGCCAGCAGTGAACAGAGACTGAACTACGAGCAGTACTTC. This sequence encodes CASSEQRLNYEQYF.

This sequence joins TRBV28 and TRBJ2-1; the D gene is possibly TRBD2 (6 bases). This CDR3 is built from 16 residues. V lost 8 bases and J 7 bases, leaving 24 bases between the germline ends. Per germline, CDR1 MDHEN and CDR2 SYDVKM. The CDR3 loop reads CASAVTELKAGNEQFF. The CDR3 nucleotides are TGTGCCAGCGCCGTAACGGAACTAAAGGCGGGAAATGAGCAGTTCTTC.

The chain uses TRBV6-5 and TRBJ2-2, with 12 bases aligning to TRBD1. CDR1 and CDR2 (germline): MNHEY, SVGAGI. With V trimmed by 6 bases and J by 7 bases, 6 bases remained unmatched. The CDR3 consists of 15 residues. The CDR3 DNA reads TGTGCCAGCAGCCCGGGACAGGGGGCGGACGGGGAGCTGTTTTTT. Translation gives CASSPGQGADGELFF.

As DNA, the CDR3 is TGTGCCAGCAGTGGACAGGGGTCGTCCTATGGCTACACCTTC. As protein: CASSGQGSSYGYTF. The V gene is TRBV2, the J gene TRBJ1-2, with 8 bases identical to TRBD1. The CDR3 has 14 amino acids. CDR1 SNHLY and CDR2 FYNNEI come from the germline V gene. Trimming took 4 bases from V and 4 from J; bases not matched to a gene: 5.